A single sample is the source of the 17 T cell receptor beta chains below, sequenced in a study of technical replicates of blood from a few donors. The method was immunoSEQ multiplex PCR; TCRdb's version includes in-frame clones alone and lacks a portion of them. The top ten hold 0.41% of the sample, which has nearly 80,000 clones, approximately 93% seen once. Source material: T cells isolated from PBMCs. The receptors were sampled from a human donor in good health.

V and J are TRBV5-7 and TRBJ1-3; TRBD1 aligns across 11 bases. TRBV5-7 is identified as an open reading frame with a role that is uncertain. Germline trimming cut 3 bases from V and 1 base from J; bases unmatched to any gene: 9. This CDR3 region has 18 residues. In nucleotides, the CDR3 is TGTGCCAGCAGCTGGGACAGGGGGAAGATCAGTTCTGGAAACACCATATATTTT. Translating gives CASSWDRGKISSGNTIYF.

As DNA, the CDR3 is TGTGCCAGCAGCGCATATAGCGGGGTCCAAGAGACCCAGTACTTC. This encodes CASSAYSGVQETQYF. The chain employs TRBV9 and TRBJ2-5, with TRBD2 identical over 8 bases. J lost 1 base, V lost 3 bases, and 5 bases had no gene match. The germline V gene has CDR1 SGDLS and CDR2 YYNGEE. The CDR3 totals 15 residues.

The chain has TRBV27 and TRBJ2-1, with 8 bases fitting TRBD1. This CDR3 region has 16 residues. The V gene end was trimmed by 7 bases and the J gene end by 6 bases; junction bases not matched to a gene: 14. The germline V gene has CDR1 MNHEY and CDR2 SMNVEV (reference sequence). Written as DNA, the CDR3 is TGTGCCAGCACCCTTTTCGGGACAGGTTATATCAATGAGCAGTTCTTC. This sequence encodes CASTLFGTGYINEQFF.

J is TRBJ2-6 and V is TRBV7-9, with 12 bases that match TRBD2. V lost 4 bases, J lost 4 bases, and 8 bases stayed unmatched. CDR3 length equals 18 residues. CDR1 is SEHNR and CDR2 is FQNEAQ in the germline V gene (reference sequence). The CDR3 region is CASSSVASGREGANVLTF. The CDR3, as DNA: TGTGCCAGCAGCTCAGTGGCTAGCGGGAGGGAAGGGGCCAACGTCCTGACTTTC.

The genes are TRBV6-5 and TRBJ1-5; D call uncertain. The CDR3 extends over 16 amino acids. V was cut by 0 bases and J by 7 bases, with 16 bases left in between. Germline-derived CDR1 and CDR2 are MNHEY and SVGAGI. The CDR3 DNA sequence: TGTGCCAGCAGTTACTCGAGGGTTCTTAGCGGGCAGCCCCAGCATTTT. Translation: CASSYSRVLSGQPQHF.

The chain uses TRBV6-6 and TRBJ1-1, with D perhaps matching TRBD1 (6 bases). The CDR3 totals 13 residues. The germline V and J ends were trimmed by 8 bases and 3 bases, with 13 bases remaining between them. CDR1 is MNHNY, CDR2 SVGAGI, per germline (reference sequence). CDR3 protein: CASYAGGHTEAFF. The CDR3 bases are TGTGCCAGCTATGCGGGGGGGCACACTGAAGCTTTCTTT.

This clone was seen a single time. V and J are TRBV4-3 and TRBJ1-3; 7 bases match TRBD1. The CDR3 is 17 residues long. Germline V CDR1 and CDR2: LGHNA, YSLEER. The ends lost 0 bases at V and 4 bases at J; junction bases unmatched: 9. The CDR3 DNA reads TGCGCCAGCAGCCAAGATACCGAGGGGGCACAAGGAAACACCATATATTTT. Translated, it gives CASSQDTEGAQGNTIYF.

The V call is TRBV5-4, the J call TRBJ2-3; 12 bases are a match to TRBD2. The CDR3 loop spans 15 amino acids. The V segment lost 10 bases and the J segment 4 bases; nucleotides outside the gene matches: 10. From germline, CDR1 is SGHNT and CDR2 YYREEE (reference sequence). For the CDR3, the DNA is TGTGCCGGGGCGACTAGCGGGAGACTGGCAGATACGCAGTATTTT. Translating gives CAGATSGRLADTQYF. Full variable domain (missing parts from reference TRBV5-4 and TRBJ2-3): ETGVTQSPTHLIKTRGQQVTLRCSSQSGHNTVSWYQQALGQGPQFIFQYYREEENGRGNFPPRFSGLQFPNYSSELNVNALELDDSALYLCAGATSGRLADTQYFGPGTRLTVL.

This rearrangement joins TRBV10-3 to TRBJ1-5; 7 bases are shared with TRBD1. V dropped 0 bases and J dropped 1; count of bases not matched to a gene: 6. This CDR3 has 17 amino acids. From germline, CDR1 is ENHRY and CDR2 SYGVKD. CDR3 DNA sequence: TGTGCCATCAGTGAGTCTGAGACAGGGACCAGCAATCAGCCCCAGCATTTT. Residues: CAISESETGTSNQPQHF.

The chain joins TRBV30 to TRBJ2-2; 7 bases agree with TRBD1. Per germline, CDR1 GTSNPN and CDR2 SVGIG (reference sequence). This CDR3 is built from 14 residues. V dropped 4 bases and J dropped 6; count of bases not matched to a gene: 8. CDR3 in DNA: TGTGCCTGGAAGGTGACAGGGTGGCCCGGGGAGCTGTTTTTT. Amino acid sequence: CAWKVTGWPGELFF.

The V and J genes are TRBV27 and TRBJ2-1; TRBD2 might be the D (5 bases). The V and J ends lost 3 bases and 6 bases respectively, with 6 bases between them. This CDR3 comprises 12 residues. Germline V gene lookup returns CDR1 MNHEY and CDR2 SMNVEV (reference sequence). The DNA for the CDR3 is TGTGCCAGCAGTTTTCGGGGCAATGAGCAGTTCTTC. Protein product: CASSFRGNEQFF.

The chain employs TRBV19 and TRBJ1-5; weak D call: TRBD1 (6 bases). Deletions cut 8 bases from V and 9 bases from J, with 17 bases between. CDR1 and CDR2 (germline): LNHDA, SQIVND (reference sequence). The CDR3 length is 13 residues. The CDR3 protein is CASGDISGSPQHF. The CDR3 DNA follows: TGTGCCAGTGGGGACATCTCTGGATCGCCCCAGCATTTT.

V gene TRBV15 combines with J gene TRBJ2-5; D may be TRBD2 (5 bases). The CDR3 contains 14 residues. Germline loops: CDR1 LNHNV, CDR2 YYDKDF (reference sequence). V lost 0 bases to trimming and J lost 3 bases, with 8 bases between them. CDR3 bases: TGTGCCACCAGCAGAGAGAGCGGAGAAGAGACCCAGTACTTC. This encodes CATSRESGEETQYF.

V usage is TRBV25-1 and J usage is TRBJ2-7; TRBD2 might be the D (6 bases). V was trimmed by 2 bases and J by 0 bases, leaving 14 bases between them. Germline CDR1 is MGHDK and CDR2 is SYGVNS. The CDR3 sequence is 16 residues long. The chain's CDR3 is CASSEIAAGFSYEQYF. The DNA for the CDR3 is TGTGCCAGCAGTGAAATTGCGGCGGGATTCTCCTACGAGCAGTACTTC.

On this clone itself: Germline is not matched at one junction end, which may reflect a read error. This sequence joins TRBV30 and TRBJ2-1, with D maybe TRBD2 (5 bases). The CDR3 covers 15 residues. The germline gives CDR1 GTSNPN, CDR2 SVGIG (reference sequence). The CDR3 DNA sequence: TGTGCCTGGAGTCCCGAGGGTTGGGTCGGCAATAAGCAGTTCTTC. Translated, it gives CAWSPEGWVGNKQFF.

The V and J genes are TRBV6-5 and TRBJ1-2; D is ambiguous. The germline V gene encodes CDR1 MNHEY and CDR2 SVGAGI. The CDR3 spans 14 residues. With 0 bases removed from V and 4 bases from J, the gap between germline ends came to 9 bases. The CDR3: CASSYSMAGYGYTF. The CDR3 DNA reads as TGTGCCAGCAGTTACTCGATGGCGGGCTATGGCTACACCTTC.

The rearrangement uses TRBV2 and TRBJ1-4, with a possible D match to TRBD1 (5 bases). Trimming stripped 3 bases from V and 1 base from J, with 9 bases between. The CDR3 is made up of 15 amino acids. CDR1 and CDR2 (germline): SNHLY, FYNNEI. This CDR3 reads CASSDAGGTNEKLFF. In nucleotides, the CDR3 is TGTGCCAGCAGTGATGCGGGGGGAACTAATGAAAAACTGTTTTTT. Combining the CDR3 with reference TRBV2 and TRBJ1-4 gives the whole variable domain EPEVTQTPSHQVTQMGQEVILRCVPISNHLYFYWYRQILGQKVEFLVSFYNNEISEKSEIFDDQFSVERPDGSNFTLKIRSTKLEDSAMYFCASSDAGGTNEKLFFGSGTQLSVL.